The 25 T cell receptor beta chains reported below all come from one sample, sequenced in a study of beta chain features in type 1 diabetes. Study results and limitations: There was a moderate but significant shortening of TCRB CDR3s in all four CD4+ subsets of Type 1 diabetes patients.

Their antigens are not known. The investigators reverse transcribed all of the isolated RNA, so they sequenced expressed TCRB transcripts. Clones were read by immunoSEQ multiplex PCR, and TCRdb kept only the in-frame ones, dropping some. This table holds roughly 160,000 clones, under 9.5% found once. The sample was central memory CD4+ T cells from blood. The receptors were sampled from a man aged 18 to 30 with type 1 diabetes.

The V and J genes are TRBV5-4 and TRBJ2-3; D remains ambiguous. CDR1 and CDR2 (germline): SGHNT, YYREEE (reference sequence). The V end lost 1 base, the J end lost 3 bases, and 9 bases lay between the germline ends. The CDR3 totals 14 residues. The CDR3 reads CASSLREVTDTQYF. For the CDR3, the DNA is TGTGCCAGCAGCTTGAGAGAGGTGACAGATACGCAGTATTTT.

The chain joins TRBV2 to TRBJ1-4, with no clear D. Germline CDR1 SNHLY, CDR2 FYNNEI. CDR3 length equals 13 residues. Trimming shortened V by 6 bases and J by 13 bases, and 18 bases separated the two germline ends. The CDR3 loop is CASSLGWSVPLFF. The DNA of the CDR3 is TGTGCCAGCAGCCTCGGGTGGAGCGTCCCACTGTTTTTT.

The rearrangement joins TRBV5-6 to TRBJ1-1; no definite D call. Germline CDR1 SGHDT, CDR2 YYEEEE. V was trimmed by 1 base and J by 0 bases, leaving 10 bases between them. CDR3 size: 15 residues. CDR3 loop: CASSLYAGMNTEAFF. CDR3 sequence (DNA): TGTGCCAGCAGCTTGTACGCGGGGATGAACACTGAAGCTTTCTTT.

The genes are TRBV7-2 and TRBJ2-1; 9 nucleotides align to TRBD2. This CDR3 spans 12 amino acids. Germline CDR1 and CDR2: SGHTA and FQGNSA. V gave up 0 bases and J gave up 14 bases; unmatched junction bases: 2. The CDR3 region has the DNA TGTGCCAGCAGCTTAGCCGGACTAGCGAAGTTCTTC. Protein: CASSLAGLAKFF.

This clone was detected a few times. V and J are TRBV7-2 and TRBJ2-5; D remains ambiguous. Trimming shortened V by 4 bases and J by 2 bases, and 11 bases separated the two germline ends. Germline-derived CDR1 and CDR2 are SGHTA and FQGNSA. The CDR3 has 14 amino acids. The CDR3 sequence: CASSWRLQQETQYF. The CDR3, as DNA: TGTGCCAGCAGCTGGCGACTGCAGCAAGAGACCCAGTACTTC.

This clone was detected only a few times. The J gene is TRBJ1-6, the V gene TRBV30; D is perhaps TRBD1 (5 bases). V dropped 4 bases and J dropped 8 bases, with 12 bases sitting between them. Germline assignment: CDR1 GTSNPN and CDR2 SVGIG (reference sequence). There are 13 residues in the CDR3. The CDR3 DNA reads as TGTGCCTGGACCGCAGGGCTTGATTCACCCCTCCACTTT. It specifies CAWTAGLDSPLHF.

There are a few counts of this clone. At one end the junction does not follow the germline gene, possibly because of a read error. This chain connects TRBV11-2 to TRBJ1-1; D may be TRBD1 (5 bases). The CDR3 has 16 residues. Looked up from germline, CDR1 is SGHAT and CDR2 is FQNNGV. The CDR3 DNA reads as TGCGCCAGCAGCCAAGATCCTCAAGGGGCCAACACTGAAGCTTTCTTT. It is translated as CASSQDPQGANTEAFF.

The chain carries TRBV5-4 and TRBJ2-5; D is undetermined. Germline CDR1 SGHNT, CDR2 YYREEE (reference sequence). CDR3 length: 12 amino acids. The ends were cut back, 5 bases at V and 7 bases at J, with 12 bases in the middle. CDR3: CASSTTLGTQYF. CDR3 coding DNA: TGTGCCAGCAGTACTACGCTTGGGACCCAGTACTTC.

The chain has TRBV2 and TRBJ2-5; 11 bases match TRBD1. J gave up 5 bases and V 4 bases, and 0 bases lay outside the gene matches. From germline, CDR1 is SNHLY and CDR2 FYNNEI. The CDR3 sequence is 13 residues long. In DNA, the CDR3 is TGTGCCAGCAGTGGGACAGGGGGCGAGACCCAGTACTTC. Amino acids: CASSGTGGETQYF.

V gene TRBV23-1 combines with J gene TRBJ2-7; possibly TRBD1 for D (6 bases). TRBV23-1 is marked as an open reading frame, function uncertain. Trimming took 6 bases from V and 3 from J, leaving 15 bases between them. This CDR3 has 14 amino acids. CDR3 protein: CASSRGQRGYEQYF. As DNA, the CDR3 is TGCGCCAGCAGCCGAGGACAGCGAGGCTACGAGCAGTACTTC.

This clone has just a few counts. The rearrangement joins TRBV29-1 to TRBJ2-7, with D tentatively TRBD2 (6 bases). Looked up from germline, CDR1 is SQVTM and CDR2 is ANQGSEA. The CDR3 sequence is 14 residues long. Trimming took 5 bases from V and 5 from J, leaving 19 bases between them. The CDR3 loop reads CSVFWRLGTDEQYF. The CDR3 DNA reads as TGCAGCGTTTTTTGGCGTCTCGGGACTGACGAGCAGTACTTC.

There are a few counts of this clone. The chain recombines TRBV5-1 with TRBJ2-2; D call uncertain. The CDR3 runs to 14 residues. Trimming stripped 0 bases from V and 6 bases from J, with 9 bases between. Germline V lookup: CDR1 SGHRS, CDR2 YFSETQ. The CDR3 sequence is CASSLDYAAGELFF. CDR3 nucleotide sequence: TGCGCCAGCAGCTTGGATTACGCGGCCGGGGAGCTGTTTTTT.

This clone was detected a few times. The chain employs TRBV7-2 and TRBJ2-3; D is perhaps TRBD1 (6 bases). This CDR3 has 15 amino acids. Germline loops: CDR1 SGHTA, CDR2 FQGNSA. The V end lost 6 bases, the J end lost 0 bases, and 13 bases lay between the germline ends. The CDR3 spells CASSYDRISTDTQYF. In DNA, the CDR3 is TGTGCCAGCAGTTATGACAGGATTAGCACAGATACGCAGTATTTT.

The rearrangement links TRBV2 to TRBJ2-3, with D possibly being TRBD2 (5 bases). V lost 6 bases and J 6 bases, leaving 13 bases between the germline ends. The V gene's germline CDR1 is SNHLY and CDR2 FYNNEI. The CDR3 contains 13 residues. Here the CDR3 reads CASRYGERDTQYF. The CDR3 DNA is TGTGCCAGCAGATACGGGGAAAGGGATACGCAGTATTTT.

This clone has only a few counts. The CDR3 reads CASSSVAIAGWGETQYF. For the CDR3, the DNA is TGCGCCAGCAGCTCGGTGGCGATAGCGGGGTGGGGTGAGACCCAGTACTTC. V and J are TRBV5-1 and TRBJ2-5; 8 bases align to TRBD2. CDR1 SGHRS and CDR2 YFSETQ come from the germline V gene. This CDR3 is 17 amino acids long. V trimming: 3 bases; J trimming: 5 bases; junction bases outside the gene matches: 15.

This clone has only a few counts. The chain is built from TRBV7-2 and TRBJ2-5; the D is unclear. The CDR3 sequence is 14 residues long. V lost 1 base, J lost 7 bases, and 13 bases lay in between. Looked up from germline, CDR1 is SGHTA and CDR2 is FQGNSA. The chain's CDR3 is CASSLGHQFGTQYF. The CDR3 DNA follows: TGTGCCAGCAGCTTAGGACACCAATTCGGGACCCAGTACTTC.

Regarding this clone: At one end the junction does not follow the germline gene, possibly because of a read error. The chain recombines TRBV5-1 with TRBJ2-5, with TRBD2 as a possible D gene (6 bases). The CDR3 has 15 amino acids. CDR1 SGHRS and CDR2 YFSETQ come from the germline V gene. The CDR3 nucleotides are TGTGCCAGCAGCTCGATGGGGCAGGGAGGAGAGACCCAGTACTTC. It codes for CASSSMGQGGETQYF.

This chain connects TRBV7-9 to TRBJ2-2; D remains unclear. The V and J ends lost 4 bases and 8 bases respectively, with 8 bases between them. Germline V gene data show CDR1 as SEHNR and CDR2 as FQNEAQ (reference sequence). CDR3 length: 12 amino acids. CDR3 nucleotides: TGTGCCAGCAGCTACTCGAGGGGGGAGCTGTTTTTT. It encodes CASSYSRGELFF.

The chain is built from TRBV18 and TRBJ1-2; no clear D. Trimming cost V 2 bases and J 8 bases, with 9 bases left between them. The germline V gene has CDR1 KGHSH and CDR2 LQKENI. The length of the CDR3 is 12 residues. This CDR3 reads CASSPSDWGYTF. CDR3 DNA sequence: TGTGCCAGCTCACCATCGGACTGGGGCTACACCTTC.

This clone was picked up many times. As DNA, the CDR3 is TGTGCCAGCTCACCTCCGGGGCTAACAGGGGATGGCTACACCTTC. Protein: CASSPPGLTGDGYTF. V and J are TRBV18 and TRBJ1-2, with 7 bases matching TRBD1. CDR1 and CDR2 (germline): KGHSH, LQKENI. The V gene end was trimmed by 3 bases and the J gene end by 6 bases; junction bases not matched to a gene: 10. This CDR3 is built from 15 residues.

This rearrangement joins TRBV4-2 to TRBJ2-5, with D possibly matching TRBD2 (5 bases). The ends were cut back, 1 base at V and 7 bases at J, with 16 bases in the middle. CDR1 LGHNA and CDR2 YNFKEQ come from the germline V gene. This CDR3 has 15 residues. The CDR3 loop reads CASSQGVRGRGTQYF. Here the CDR3 DNA reads TGTGCCAGCAGCCAAGGGGTGAGAGGGCGTGGGACCCAGTACTTC.

The V gene is TRBV4-3, the J gene TRBJ2-6, with TRBD1 as a possible D gene (6 bases). Germline CDR1 reads LGHNA; CDR2 reads YSLEER. V lost 4 bases, J lost 2 bases, and 9 bases lay in between. The CDR3 is made up of 15 amino acids. The CDR3 DNA reads TGCGCCAGCAGCCTAAGACAGGCTGGGGCCAACGTCCTGACTTTC. This gives the protein CASSLRQAGANVLTF.

This clone turned up a few times. The rearrangement joins TRBV5-4 to TRBJ2-7; a possible D gene is TRBD2 (5 bases). Germline V gives CDR1 SGHNT, CDR2 YYREEE (reference sequence). The CDR3 length is 15 residues. V lost 0 bases, J lost 3 bases, and 13 bases lay in between. CDR3 sequence: CASSLERGIVYEQYF. Written as DNA, the CDR3 is TGTGCCAGCAGCTTGGAACGGGGAATTGTCTACGAGCAGTACTTC.

This clone was detected a few times. V gene TRBV2 combines with J gene TRBJ2-1; the match to TRBD1 covers 10 bases. This CDR3 is built from 14 residues. Unmatched junction bases numbered 2, after V lost 8 bases and J lost 1 base. The V gene's germline CDR1 is SNHLY and CDR2 FYNNEI. Here the CDR3 reads CASLDRGSYNEQFF. Written as DNA, the CDR3 is TGTGCCAGCTTGGACAGGGGGTCCTACAATGAGCAGTTCTTC.

This clone showed up many times. The rearrangement uses TRBV4-3 and TRBJ2-6; D gene uncertain. The CDR3 totals 15 residues. Per the germline V gene, CDR1 is LGHNA and CDR2 is YSLEER. Trimming pared 6 bases from V and 0 bases from J, leaving 9 bases between. The CDR3 here is CASRAGSSGANVLTF. In nucleotides, the CDR3 is TGCGCCAGCAGGGCAGGTTCCTCTGGGGCCAACGTCCTGACTTTC.